The 2 T cell receptor beta chains given below trace back to one sample, sequenced in a study of OX40 agonist ivuxolimab in advanced cancers. Some clones are missing from TCRdb's copy, which holds only in-frame ones; the method was immunoSEQ multiplex PCR. The sample has 40,000 to 60,000 clones, roughly 77% seen once. Sequencing used CD4+ or CD8+ T cells sorted from blood, obtained in a trial of the OX40 agonist ivuxolimab. Receptor source: an adult with an advanced solid tumor such as melanoma, head and neck, liver or kidney cancer.

This clone was counted a few times. This chain links TRBV21-1 with TRBJ1-5; the table gives TRBD1 as D, unverified against the DNA. TRBV21-1 is a pseudogene locus. CDR3 length: 13 amino acids. CDR3: CASSGQGGQPQHF. CDR3 nucleotides: TGTGCCAGCAGCGGGCAGGGCGGCCAGCCCCAGCATTTT.

The chain carries TRBV11-3 and TRBJ2-1; no clear D gene. Germline CDR1 and CDR2: SGHNT and YENEEA. CDR3 length: 13 amino acids. The V end lost 5 bases, the J end lost 4 bases, and 9 bases lay between the germline ends. CDR3 residues: CASSPNGYNEQFF. In DNA, the CDR3 is TGTGCCAGCAGCCCAAACGGGTACAATGAGCAGTTCTTC.